The 8 T cell receptor beta chains below all came from one sample that was sequenced in a study of T-cell memory formation after mild COVID-19 (dated by TCRdb to the early 2020s). Library construction relied on 5' RACE. The reads were generated on an Illumina NovaSeq 6000. TCRdb took the public reads, trimmed them with fastp at Q25, ran MiXCR for clone calling and kept in-frame beta chains. Each CDR3 protein gets just one entry, which takes the most common genes and DNA from the rows behind it. This sample has about 440,000 distinct CDR3 sequences in its table, and over 15% of those were observed once. The top ten constitute 8.4% of the sample. Sequenced input: PBMCs or a T cell subset sorted from them (not recorded which). The receptors were sampled from an adult woman who had mild COVID-19 (a few samples of this study predate the infection). The sample titles of this study are shuffled in the database, so cell type and time point are left out; the donor was told from shared clones.

The chain employs TRBV20-1 and TRBJ1-1, with 8 bases matching TRBD1. V was clipped by 5 bases and J by 6 bases; unmatched bases: 8. Germline V gene lookup returns CDR1 DFQATT and CDR2 SNEGSKA (reference sequence). This CDR3 comprises 13 residues. The CDR3 bases are TGCAGTGCTCCACGACAGGGGTGGGCTGAAGCTTTCTTT. It translates to CSAPRQGWAEAFF.

The V call is TRBV2, the J call TRBJ2-1; possible D gene TRBD2, 6 bases. Germline V gene lookup returns CDR1 SNHLY and CDR2 FYNNEI. Trimming took off 6 bases at V and 3 bases at J, with 9 bases between the two ends. The CDR3 runs 13 residues. The CDR3 sequence: CASRDGSYNEQFF. In nucleotides, the CDR3 is TGTGCCAGCAGAGACGGGAGCTACAATGAGCAGTTCTTC.

This clonotype was counted between two and nine times. The CDR3: CSARAFGQGAGETQYF. The CDR3 region has the DNA TGCAGTGCTAGAGCATTTGGACAGGGGGCTGGAGAGACCCAGTACTTC. The chain is built from TRBV20-1 and TRBJ2-5; 11 bases are shared with TRBD1. Trimming at V came to 1 base and at J to 4 bases, leaving 8 bases not matched to a gene. Germline lookup yields CDR1 DFQATT and CDR2 SNEGSKA (reference sequence). The CDR3 has 16 amino acids.

This clonotype has just a few counts. The chain recombines TRBV12-3 or TRBV12-4 with TRBJ2-5; 10 positions match TRBD2. V gave up 1 base and J gave up 4 bases; unmatched junction bases: 9. The CDR3 totals 17 residues. The CDR3 is CASSLGVAGGLRETQYF. As DNA, the CDR3 is TGTGCCAGCAGTTTAGGGGTAGCGGGGGGTTTAAGAGAGACCCAGTACTTC.

The genes are TRBV27 and TRBJ1-6, with a weak D call TRBD1 (6 bases). The germline gives CDR1 MNHEY, CDR2 SMNVEV (reference sequence). Trimming pared 2 bases from V and 5 bases from J, leaving 10 bases between. The CDR3 spans 15 residues. CDR3 sequence: CASSLTGSNNSPLHF. CDR3 bases: TGTGCCAGCAGTTTAACAGGGAGCAATAATTCACCCCTCCACTTT.

The chain is built from TRBV11-2 and TRBJ2-1; the match to TRBD2 covers 8 bases. Germline-derived CDR1 and CDR2 are SGHAT and FQNNGV. The CDR3 has 18 amino acids. The J segment lost 3 bases and the V segment lost 5 bases, leaving 15 bases of the junction unmatched. In DNA form, the CDR3 reads TGTGCCAGCAGCCTAGTATCGCCGGAACTAGCGGACTACAATGAGCAGTTCTTC. Its protein product is CASSLVSPELADYNEQFF.

This chain links TRBV6-5 with TRBJ1-2; no clear D. Germline values: CDR1 MNHEY, CDR2 SVGAGI. V dropped 2 bases and J dropped 5 bases, with 12 bases sitting between them. This CDR3 comprises 14 residues. CDR3 sequence reads: CASSYGSGDYGYTF. The CDR3 region has the DNA TGTGCCAGCAGTTACGGGAGTGGGGATTATGGCTACACCTTC.

This clonotype was found a few times. This rearrangement joins TRBV5-6 to TRBJ2-3; D is possibly TRBD1 or TRBD2 (6 bases each). The CDR3 covers 15 residues. Per germline, CDR1 SGHDT and CDR2 YYEEEE. V lost 0 bases and J 5 bases, leaving 13 bases between the germline ends. CDR3 loop: CASSLVPGAGDTQYF. The CDR3 coding sequence is TGTGCCAGCAGCTTGGTGCCGGGGGCTGGAGATACGCAGTATTTT.